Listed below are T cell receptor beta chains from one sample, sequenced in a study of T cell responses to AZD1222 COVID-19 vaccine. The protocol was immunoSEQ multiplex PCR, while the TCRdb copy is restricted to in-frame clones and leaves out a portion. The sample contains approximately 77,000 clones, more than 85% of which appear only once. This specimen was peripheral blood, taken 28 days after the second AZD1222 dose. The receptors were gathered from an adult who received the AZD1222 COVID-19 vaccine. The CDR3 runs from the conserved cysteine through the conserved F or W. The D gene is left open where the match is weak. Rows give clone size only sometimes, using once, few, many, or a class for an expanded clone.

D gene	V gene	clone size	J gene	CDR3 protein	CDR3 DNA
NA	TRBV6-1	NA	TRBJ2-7	CASSEVPGFYEQYF	TGTGCCAGCAGTGAAGTTCCCGGTTTCTACGAGCAGTACTTC
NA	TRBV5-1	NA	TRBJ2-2	CASSLTGTVNTGELFF	TGCGCCAGCAGCTTGACCGGGACGGTAAACACCGGGGAGCTGTTTTTT
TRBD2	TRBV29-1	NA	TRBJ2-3	CSVERYGRASTDTQYF	TGCAGCGTTGAACGTTATGGGAGGGCTAGCACAGATACGCAGTATTTT
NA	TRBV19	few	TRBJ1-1	CASTTGTVNTEAFF	TGTGCCAGTACAACCGGGACTGTAAACACTGAAGCTTTCTTT
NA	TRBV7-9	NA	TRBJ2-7	CASRGDPSSYEQYF	TGTGCCAGCAGGGGGGACCCGAGCTCCTACGAGCAGTACTTC
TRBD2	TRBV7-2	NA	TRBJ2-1	CASSPRLASGNEQFF	TGTGCCAGCAGCCCCCGACTAGCATCTGGGAATGAGCAGTTCTTC
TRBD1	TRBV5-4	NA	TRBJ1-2	CASSSRDRGGSGYGYTF	TGTGCCAGCAGTTCTCGGGACAGGGGGGGAAGTGGCTATGGCTACACCTTC
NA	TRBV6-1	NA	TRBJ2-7	CASSDGIAVSYEQYF	TGTGCCAGCAGTGACGGGATAGCGGTCTCCTACGAGCAGTACTTC
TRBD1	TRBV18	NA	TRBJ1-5	CASSKTGGDNQPQHF	TGTGCCAGCTCAAAGACAGGGGGTGACAATCAGCCCCAGCATTTT
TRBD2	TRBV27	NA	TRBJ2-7	CASSYRGDEQYF	TGTGCCAGCAGTTACCGGGGGGACGAGCAGTACTTC
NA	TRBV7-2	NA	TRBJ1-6	CASSLKYGGNSPLHF	TGTGCCAGCAGCTTAAAGTATGGGGGTAATTCACCCCTCCACTTT
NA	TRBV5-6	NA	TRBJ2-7	CASSLYGVEQYF	TGTGCCAGCAGCTTATACGGGGTCGAGCAGTACTTC
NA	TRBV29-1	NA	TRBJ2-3	CSVEGWDSTDTQYF	TGCAGCGTTGAAGGGTGGGATAGCACAGATACGCAGTATTTT
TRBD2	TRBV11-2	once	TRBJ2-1	CASSLHWAGGPSGEQFF	TGTGCCAGCAGCCTCCACTGGGCGGGAGGGCCTTCAGGTGAGCAGTTCTTC
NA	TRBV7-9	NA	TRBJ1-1	CASSLGGSEAFF	TGTGCCAGCAGCTTGGGAGGGAGCGAAGCTTTCTTT
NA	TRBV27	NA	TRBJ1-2	CASSFTPRSGANYGYTF	TGTGCCAGCAGTTTTACCCCCCGGAGTGGGGCGAACTATGGCTACACCTTC
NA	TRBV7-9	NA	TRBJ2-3	CASSLAQGVTDTQYF	TGTGCCAGCAGCTTGGCACAGGGAGTCACAGATACGCAGTATTTT
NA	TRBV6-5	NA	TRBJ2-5	CASTELGTQETQYF	TGTGCCAGCACCGAACTCGGTACCCAAGAGACCCAGTACTTC
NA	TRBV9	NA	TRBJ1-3	CASSLLTGNTIYF	TGTGCCAGCAGCCTATTAACTGGAAACACCATATATTTT
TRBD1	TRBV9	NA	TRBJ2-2	CASSAGTGVDGELFF	TGTGCCAGCAGCGCCGGGACAGGGGTTGACGGGGAGCTGTTTTTT
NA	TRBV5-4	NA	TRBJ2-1	CASSLSWGNEQFF	TGTGCCAGCAGCTTGTCCTGGGGAAATGAGCAGTTCTTC
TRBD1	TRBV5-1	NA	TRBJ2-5	CASSPRQGPLEETQYF	TGCGCCAGCAGCCCCCGACAGGGACCCCTTGAAGAGACCCAGTACTTC
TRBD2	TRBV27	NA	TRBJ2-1	CASSLRLAGGSAYNEQFF	TGTGCCAGCAGTTTAAGACTAGCGGGAGGCTCCGCATACAATGAGCAGTTCTTC
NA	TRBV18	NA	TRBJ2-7	CASSPGLSSEQYF	TGTGCCAGCTCACCCGGCCTTTCATCCGAGCAGTACTTC
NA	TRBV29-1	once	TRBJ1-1	CSDYTNTEAFF	TGCAGCGATTATACTAACACTGAAGCTTTCTTT
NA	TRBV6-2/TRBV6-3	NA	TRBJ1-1	CASSYLRTENTEAFF	TGTGCCAGCAGTTACCTTCGGACAGAAAACACTGAAGCTTTCTTT
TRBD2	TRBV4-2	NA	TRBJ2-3	CASSLRTGLAGSTDTQYF	TGTGCCAGCAGCCTAAGGACGGGACTAGCGGGAAGCACAGATACGCAGTATTTT
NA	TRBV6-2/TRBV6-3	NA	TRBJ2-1	CASSYSHGSTYNEQFF	TGTGCCAGCAGTTACTCACACGGGTCTACCTACAATGAGCAGTTCTTC
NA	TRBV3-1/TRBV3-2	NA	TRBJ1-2	CASSYLAGPYGYTF	TGTGCCAGCAGTTATTTGGCAGGGCCATATGGCTACACCTTC
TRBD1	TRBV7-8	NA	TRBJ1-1	CASSLSRTGMVVRTEAFF	TGTGCCAGCAGCTTATCTCGGACAGGGATGGTGGTAAGGACTGAAGCTTTCTTT
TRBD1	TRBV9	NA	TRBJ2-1	CASSVGGQGKHDEQFF	TGTGCCAGCAGCGTAGGGGGACAGGGGAAGCATGATGAGCAGTTCTTC
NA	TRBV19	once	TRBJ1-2	CASSMNGPFGYTF	TGTGCCAGTAGTATGAACGGTCCGTTTGGCTACACCTTC
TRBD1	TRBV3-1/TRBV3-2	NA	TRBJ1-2	CASSQDQRTGFGGYTF	TGTGCCAGCAGCCAAGATCAGCGGACAGGGTTCGGGGGCTACACCTTC
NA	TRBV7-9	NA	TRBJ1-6	CASSPAGINNSPLHF	TGTGCCAGCAGCCCAGCAGGGATTAATAATTCACCCCTCCACTTT
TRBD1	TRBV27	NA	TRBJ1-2	CASSPLGGPLGYTF	TGTGCCAGCAGTCCCCTAGGGGGCCCGTTGGGCTACACCTTC
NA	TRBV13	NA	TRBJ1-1	CASSWGQNTEAFF	TGTGCCAGCAGCTGGGGACAGAACACTGAAGCTTTCTTT
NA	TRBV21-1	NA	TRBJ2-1	CASGGYNEQFF	TGTGCCAGCGGAGGGTACAATGAGCAGTTCTTC
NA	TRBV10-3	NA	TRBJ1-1	CAISEPEQMNTEAFF	TGTGCCATCAGTGAGCCGGAGCAGATGAACACTGAAGCTTTCTTT
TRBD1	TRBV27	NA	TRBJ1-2	CASSLSARQGENYGYTF	TGTGCCAGCAGTTTATCAGCGCGACAGGGTGAAAACTATGGCTACACCTTC
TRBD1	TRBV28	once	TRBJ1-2	CASSPGQFNYGYTF	TGTGCCAGCAGCCCGGGACAGTTTAACTATGGCTACACCTTC
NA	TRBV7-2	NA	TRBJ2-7	CASSIYYRDEQYF	TGTGCCAGCAGCATTTACTACAGGGATGAGCAGTACTTC
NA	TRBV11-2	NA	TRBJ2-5	CASSWGETQYF	TGTGCCAGCAGCTGGGGAGAGACCCAGTACTTC
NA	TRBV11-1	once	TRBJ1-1	CASSFSRPSGAFF	TGTGCCAGCAGCTTCTCCAGGCCGTCGGGCGCTTTCTTT
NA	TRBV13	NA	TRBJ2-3	CASSLRRPSSTDTQYF	TGTGCCAGCAGCTTAAGGCGGCCCTCTAGCACAGATACGCAGTATTTT
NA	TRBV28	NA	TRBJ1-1	CASLEGNTEAFF	TGTGCCAGCCTTGAGGGGAACACTGAAGCTTTCTTT
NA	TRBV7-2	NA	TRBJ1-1	CASSLDGWFGGLKNTEAFF	TGTGCCAGCAGCTTAGATGGGTGGTTCGGGGGATTAAAGAACACTGAAGCTTTCTTT
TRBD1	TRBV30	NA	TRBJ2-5	CACRPDRIQETQYF	TGTGCCTGCAGACCGGACAGGATCCAAGAGACCCAGTACTTC
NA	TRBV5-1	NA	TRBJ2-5	CASSLAAGRGLQETQYF	TGCGCCAGCAGCTTGGCCGCAGGGAGAGGCCTACAAGAGACCCAGTACTTC
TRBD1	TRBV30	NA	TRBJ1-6	CAWRGTGETSPLHF	TGTGCCTGGAGGGGGACAGGGGAAACTTCGCCCCTCCACTTT
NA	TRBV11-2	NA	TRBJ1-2	CASSLGQGSWGYTF	TGTGCCAGCAGCTTAGGTCAGGGTTCGTGGGGCTACACCTTC
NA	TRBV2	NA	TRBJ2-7	CATDARGQRYEQYF	TGTGCCACCGATGCTAGGGGACAAAGGTACGAGCAGTACTTC
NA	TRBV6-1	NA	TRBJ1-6	CASSEDSPLHF	TGTGCCAGCAGTGAAGATTCACCCCTCCACTTT
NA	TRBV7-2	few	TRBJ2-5	CASSLGSSAAQETQYF	TGTGCCAGCAGCTTAGGAAGTTCGGCAGCACAAGAGACCCAGTACTTC
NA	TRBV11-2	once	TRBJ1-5	CASSAIGSNQPQHF	TGTGCCAGCAGCGCCATTGGGAGCAATCAGCCCCAGCATTTT
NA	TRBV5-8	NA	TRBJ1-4	CASRKGQFATNEKLFF	TGTGCCAGCAGGAAGGGACAATTTGCAACTAATGAAAAACTGTTTTTT
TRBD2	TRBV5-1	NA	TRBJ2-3	CASSLTRILTSGRADTQYF	TGCGCCAGCAGCTTGACTCGAATATTGACTAGCGGGAGGGCAGATACGCAGTATTTT
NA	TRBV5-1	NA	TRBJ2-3	CASSFSLAPDTDTQYF	TGCGCCAGCAGCTTTTCCCTAGCGCCAGACACAGATACGCAGTATTTT
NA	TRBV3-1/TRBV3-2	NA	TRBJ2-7	CASSQDFVSSVVYEQYF	TGTGCCAGCAGCCAAGATTTCGTCTCTAGCGTAGTTTACGAGCAGTACTTC
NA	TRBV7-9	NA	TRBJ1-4	CASSTGTGLEAGGLFF	TGTGCCAGCAGCACCGGGACGGGTCTAGAGGCGGGAGGACTGTTTTTT